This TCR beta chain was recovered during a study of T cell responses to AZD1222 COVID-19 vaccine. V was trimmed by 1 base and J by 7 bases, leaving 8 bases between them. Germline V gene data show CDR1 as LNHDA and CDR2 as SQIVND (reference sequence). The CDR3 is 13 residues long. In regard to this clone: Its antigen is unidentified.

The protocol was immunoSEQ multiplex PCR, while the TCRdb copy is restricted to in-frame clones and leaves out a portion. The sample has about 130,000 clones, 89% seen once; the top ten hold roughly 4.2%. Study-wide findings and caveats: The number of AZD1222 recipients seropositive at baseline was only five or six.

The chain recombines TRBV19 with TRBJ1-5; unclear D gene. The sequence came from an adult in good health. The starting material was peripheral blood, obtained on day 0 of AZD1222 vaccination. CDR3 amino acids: CASSIGFRQPQHF. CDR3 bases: TGTGCCAGTAGTATAGGGTTTCGACAGCCCCAGCATTTT.